Listed below are T cell receptor beta chains from one sample, sequenced in a study of T cells in localized non-small cell lung cancer. Measured with immunoSEQ multiplex PCR; TCRdb has only the in-frame clones, and not every one. This table holds fewer than 20,000 clones, around 91% found once. Sequenced here: peripheral blood, sampled before any cancer treatment. These receptors all stem from a man aged 40-75 years with stage I lung adenocarcinoma. The CDR3 runs from the conserved cysteine through the conserved F or W.

j_call: TRBJ1-3
v_call: TRBV7-6
cdr3_aa: CASSLGGVMAGNTIYF

j_call: TRBJ2-1
v_call: TRBV5-1
cdr3_aa: CASRLAGVNEQFF

j_call: TRBJ2-2
v_call: TRBV4-1
cdr3_aa: CASTPGGLGTGELFF

j_call: TRBJ2-2
v_call: TRBV25-1
cdr3_aa: CASSVAGGNTGELFF

j_call: TRBJ2-7
v_call: TRBV6-5
cdr3_aa: CASLQGREGEQYF

j_call: TRBJ2-4
v_call: TRBV5-1
cdr3_aa: CASSLAMTSDHIQYF

j_call: TRBJ2-3
v_call: TRBV7-2
cdr3_aa: CASSDSVVDTQYF

j_call: TRBJ1-6
v_call: TRBV4-1
cdr3_aa: CASSHIPGQGDGLSLHF

j_call: TRBJ2-3
v_call: TRBV30
cdr3_aa: CAWSRIAGGDTQYF

j_call: TRBJ2-1
v_call: TRBV6-1
cdr3_aa: CASSEVWGFNNEQFF

j_call: TRBJ2-2
v_call: TRBV6-4
cdr3_aa: CASSDLGTSDTGELFF

j_call: TRBJ2-3
v_call: TRBV18
cdr3_aa: CASSPGGPGPGDTQYF

j_call: TRBJ1-3
v_call: TRBV5-1
cdr3_aa: CASSLGDRDGVTIYF

j_call: TRBJ1-1
v_call: TRBV7-9
cdr3_aa: CASSFSLGSRGAEAFF

j_call: TRBJ2-6
v_call: TRBV25-1
cdr3_aa: CASSSRTAQVSGANVLTF

j_call: TRBJ2-1
v_call: TRBV28
cdr3_aa: CASSQTGMGRNEQFF

j_call: TRBJ1-1
v_call: TRBV18
cdr3_aa: CASSHPGQGRSNTEAFF

j_call: TRBJ2-1
v_call: TRBV27
cdr3_aa: CASSLGSEQFF

j_call: TRBJ2-3
v_call: TRBV5-6
cdr3_aa: CASSFGDTQYF

j_call: TRBJ2-1
v_call: TRBV7-6
cdr3_aa: CASSLDWEQFF

j_call: TRBJ2-5
v_call: TRBV15
cdr3_aa: CATSRTKQETQYF

j_call: TRBJ1-5
v_call: TRBV28
cdr3_aa: CASSPGQGGNQPQHF

j_call: TRBJ2-2
v_call: TRBV6-5
cdr3_aa: CASSYSNNPGELFF

j_call: TRBJ1-5
v_call: TRBV27
cdr3_aa: CASRSVYSNQPQHF

j_call: TRBJ1-4
v_call: TRBV15
cdr3_aa: CATSREYRDGEKLFF

j_call: TRBJ2-1
v_call: TRBV4-1
cdr3_aa: CASSQDGGGLAKFF

j_call: TRBJ1-4
v_call: TRBV30
cdr3_aa: CAWSLAEKLFF

j_call: TRBJ1-5
v_call: TRBV6-1
cdr3_aa: CASSMRGPPQHF

j_call: TRBJ1-3
v_call: TRBV5-8
cdr3_aa: CASSWAGTGGNTIYF

j_call: TRBJ2-3
v_call: TRBV7-2
cdr3_aa: CASSSPGVTQYF

j_call: TRBJ1-3
v_call: TRBV11-2
cdr3_aa: CASSFSDSGNTIYF

j_call: TRBJ2-5
v_call: TRBV5-1
cdr3_aa: CASSLWPGRGETQYF

j_call: TRBJ2-3
v_call: TRBV10-1
cdr3_aa: CATKALQGTDTQYF

j_call: TRBJ1-2
v_call: TRBV6-1
cdr3_aa: CASRGTGNYGYTF

j_call: TRBJ1-5
v_call: TRBV18
cdr3_aa: CASSPSAGANQPQHF

j_call: TRBJ1-5
v_call: TRBV19
cdr3_aa: CASSVWDGDQPQHF

j_call: TRBJ2-3
v_call: TRBV6-1
cdr3_aa: CASRAGGTDTQYF

j_call: TRBJ2-1
v_call: TRBV5-6
cdr3_aa: CASSWRTLDNEQFF

j_call: TRBJ2-1
v_call: TRBV27
cdr3_aa: CASSLGPRGLYNEQFF

j_call: TRBJ2-7
v_call: TRBV5-5
cdr3_aa: CASSLAGGVEFEQYF

j_call: TRBJ2-1
v_call: TRBV30
cdr3_aa: CAWSITIIEQFF

j_call: TRBJ2-3
v_call: TRBV9
cdr3_aa: CASSVTPSDTQYF

j_call: TRBJ2-3
v_call: TRBV6-5
cdr3_aa: CASRRDFSTDTQYF

j_call: TRBJ1-2
v_call: TRBV11-2
cdr3_aa: CASSSNFGPSTHYTF

j_call: TRBJ2-1
v_call: TRBV7-9
cdr3_aa: CASSLIYEQFF

j_call: TRBJ1-5
v_call: TRBV7-8
cdr3_aa: CASSSTDRDQPQHF

j_call: TRBJ2-7
v_call: TRBV13
cdr3_aa: CASSHRAGGPLEQYF

j_call: TRBJ1-2
v_call: TRBV7-9
cdr3_aa: CASTSPGAGGYTF

j_call: TRBJ2-3
v_call: TRBV15
cdr3_aa: CASGGADLSTDTQYF

j_call: TRBJ2-1
v_call: TRBV7-9
cdr3_aa: CASSLEGGPYNEQFF

j_call: TRBJ1-2
v_call: TRBV9
cdr3_aa: CASGPGGYGYTF

j_call: TRBJ1-2
v_call: TRBV9
cdr3_aa: CASRPPGQQNYGYTF

j_call: TRBJ2-7
v_call: TRBV7-2
cdr3_aa: CASSDRSWVNEQYF